This T cell receptor beta chain was identified in a study of T-cell memory formation after mild COVID-19. TCRdb independently ran MiXCR on the 5' RACE reads; one entry per CDR3 protein. Seen here are approximately 230,000 distinct CDR3 sequences, roughly 15% observed once, and the top ten hold approximately 3.5%. Per the germline V gene, CDR1 is DFQATT and CDR2 is SNEGSKA (reference sequence). With V trimmed by 5 bases and J by 11 bases, 6 bases remained unmatched. This CDR3 comprises 11 residues. Study observations and caveats: Contracting CD4+ clones were located mainly in CM and EM, and CD8+ clones in EMRA. Day 15 to 85 contractors were CD4/CD8 balanced; later expanders leaned CD4+.

This clonotype appeared a few times. The antigen is unknown. The chain employs TRBV20-1 and TRBJ1-1; 9 bases map to TRBD1. The TCR was taken from a man aged 18-30 years who had mild COVID-19 (a few samples of this study predate the infection). Cell type and time point are not known. Sequenced material: PBMCs or a T cell subset sorted from them (not recorded which). CDR3 amino acids: CSALQGAWAFF. The CDR3 nucleotides read TGCAGTGCTCTACAGGGGGCGTGGGCTTTCTTT.